The subject of this entry is one T cell receptor (beta chain). The assay was immunoSEQ multiplex PCR, and TCRdb's table has in-frame clones only and misses some. The data show more than 140,000 clones, roughly 84% seen once. The sample originates from a study of blood T cell repertoires in COVID-19. Study as a whole: T cells, B-cell-depleted T cells, or PBMCs supplied cDNA or gDNA.

This receptor was taken from a woman between 45 and 65 years old in a cohort sampled during active or convalescent COVID-19. Sequences were obtained from peripheral blood.

Written as DNA, the CDR3 is TGTGCCAGCAGCGCCGGGACTAGCGGAACCACAGATACGCAGTATTTT. It specifies CASSAGTSGTTDTQYF. This sequence joins TRBV5-5 and TRBJ2-3; TRBD2 agrees at 11 bases. The CDR3 covers 16 residues. Germline V gives CDR1 SGHKS, CDR2 YYEKEE (reference sequence). The V and J ends lost 4 bases and 2 bases, in that order; junction bases with no gene match: 6.